Here is one T cell receptor (beta chain) with its context. CDR3 length: 12 amino acids. Germline-derived CDR1 and CDR2 are SGHTA and FQGNSA. With 2 bases removed from V and 4 bases from J, the gap between germline ends came to 5 bases. Responders (200,000, CFSE-labeled) were co-plated with 200,000 irradiated, violet-dye-labeled stimulators. Clones were sequenced by immunoSEQ multiplex PCR, and TCRdb holds only the in-frame ones, with some missing. This repertoire shows 20,000 to 25,000 clones, around 38% found once; its top ten account for over 1.5%. This sample is drawn from a study of graft-versus-host responses after intestinal transplantation. Study-wide context: Those transplanted obtained multivisceral, liver-intestinal, or isolated intestinal grafts. Uniformly, recipients were administered anti-thymocyte globulin induction with subsequent tacrolimus and steroids for three to four years. Study results and limitations: GvH clonotypes were identified within recipient marrow, with a subset emerging first in ileum or blood.

The chain joins TRBV7-2 to TRBJ1-2; D gene uncertain. The clonotype was recovered from a human patient who received an intestinal transplant. Sequences were derived from alloreactive CD8+ T cells from a mixed lymphocyte reaction culture, sampled before intestinal transplant. Sample subset: CFSE-low proliferating T cells sorted from approximately 6-day pre-transplant mixed lymphocyte reaction (GvH or HvG direction). The CDR3 region has the DNA TGTGCCAGCAGCTTATCCAGCTATGGCTACACCTTC. Protein sequence: CASSLSSYGYTF.